This T cell receptor (beta chain) was captured in a study of Ad26.COV2.S vaccination and SARS-CoV-2 variants. Whole-study results and caveats: Post-vaccination breadth of spike-specific CD8+ and CD4+ T cell responses was reportedly substantial. It was vaccine recipients, not placebo recipients, who had the higher spike-specific TCR breadth.

Treatment of the sample: over 15 received Ad26.COV2.S at low or high dose, single or two shots; roughly five received placebo; per-sample allocation not given. Samples analyzed were those drawn on day 63 after the first vaccine or placebo injection. Recruitment in Boston yielded a donor of adult age, 18-55 years. For this clone: Its antigen is currently unknown.

The junction had 6 bases not matched to a gene; V was cut back by 1 base and J by 0 bases. The CDR3 is made up of 17 amino acids. The germline V gene encodes CDR1 LGHDT and CDR2 YNNKEL (reference sequence). Assay: immunoSEQ multiplex PCR; the TCRdb copy retains only in-frame clones and omits some. The table has some 300,000 clones, about 86% seen once. V and J are TRBV3-1 (or the pseudogene TRBV3-2) and TRBJ1-5; 7 nucleotides agree with TRBD1. The material sequenced was peripheral blood, taken in a trial of Ad26.COV2.S vaccine versus placebo. This TCR came from a person aged 18 to 59 who received the Ad26.COV2.S COVID-19 vaccine or a placebo. The CDR3 DNA sequence: TGTGCCAGCAGCCAAGGAAAACAGGGGAATAGCAATCAGCCCCAGCATTTT. This translates into CASSQGKQGNSNQPQHF.